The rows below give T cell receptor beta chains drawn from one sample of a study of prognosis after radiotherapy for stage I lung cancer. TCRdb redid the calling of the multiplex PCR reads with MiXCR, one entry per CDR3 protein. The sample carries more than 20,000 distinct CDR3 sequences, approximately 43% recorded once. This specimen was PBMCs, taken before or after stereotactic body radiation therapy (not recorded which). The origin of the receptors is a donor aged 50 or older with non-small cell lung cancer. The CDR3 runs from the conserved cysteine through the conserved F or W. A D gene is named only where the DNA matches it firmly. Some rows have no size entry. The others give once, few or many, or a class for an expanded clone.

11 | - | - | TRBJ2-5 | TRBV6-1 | TGTGACAGAAGTGAATCGGAGACCCAGTACTTC | CDRSESETQYF
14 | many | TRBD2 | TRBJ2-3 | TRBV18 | TGTGCCAGCTCACCGGGGGGGAGCCCAGATACGCAGTATTTT | CASSPGGSPDTQYF
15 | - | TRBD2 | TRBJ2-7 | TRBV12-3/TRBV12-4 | TGTGCCAGCAGTTTCCGCCCTAGCGGAGATTACGAGCAGTACTTC | CASSFRPSGDYEQYF
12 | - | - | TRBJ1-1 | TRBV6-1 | TGTGCCAGCAGCCCAGTGATGGGAGAAGCTTTCTTT | CASSPVMGEAFF
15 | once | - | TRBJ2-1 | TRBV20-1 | TGCAGTGCTAGGTCTCCTACTATCGGGAGAAAGGAGCAGTTCTTC | CSARSPTIGRKEQFF
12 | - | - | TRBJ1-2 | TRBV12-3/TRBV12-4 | TGTGCCAGCAGTTTAGCAGGGAATGGCTACACCTTC | CASSLAGNGYTF
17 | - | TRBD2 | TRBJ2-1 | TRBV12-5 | TGTGCTAGTTGTTTTCAACCGACTAGCTGGAGTTACAATGAGCAGTTCTTC | CASCFQPTSWSYNEQFF
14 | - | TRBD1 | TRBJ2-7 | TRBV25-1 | TGTGCCAGCAGTGAATCCGGACAGGCTAGGGAGAAGTACTTC | CASSESGQAREKYF
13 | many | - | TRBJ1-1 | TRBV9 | TGTGCCAGCAGCGTGGGGAGGGGCACTGAAGCTTTCTTT | CASSVGRGTEAFF
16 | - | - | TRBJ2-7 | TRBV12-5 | TGTGCTAGTGGTTTCCCCGGACTATCGGGAGTGTATGAGCGGTACTTC | CASGFPGLSGVYERYF
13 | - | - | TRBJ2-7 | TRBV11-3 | TGTGCCAGCAGCACATCGTTAACCTACGAGCAGTACTTC | CASSTSLTYEQYF
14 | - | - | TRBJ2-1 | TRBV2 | TGTGCCAGCAACCGGGACACATTCTACAATGAGCAGTTCTTC | CASNRDTFYNEQFF
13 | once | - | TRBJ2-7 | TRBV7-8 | TGTGTCAGCAGCTCACACTGGGGCTACGAGCAGTACTTC | CVSSSHWGYEQYF
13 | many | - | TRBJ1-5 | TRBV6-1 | TGTGCCAGCAGTATGGCCTCCAATCAGCCCCAGCATTTT | CASSMASNQPQHF
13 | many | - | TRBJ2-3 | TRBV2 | TGTGCCAGCAGCGTCTTGCGCACAGATACGCAGTATTTT | CASSVLRTDTQYF
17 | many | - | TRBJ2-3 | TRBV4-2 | TGTGCCAGCAGCCGACAGCTAAATAGCGCCAGCACAGATACGCAGTATTTT | CASSRQLNSASTDTQYF
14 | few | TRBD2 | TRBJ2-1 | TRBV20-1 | TGCAGTGCTAGAGAAACTAGCGGGAGGATCGAGCAGTTCTTC | CSARETSGRIEQFF
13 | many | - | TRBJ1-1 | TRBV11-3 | TGTGCCAGCAGCTTCCGGTGGGACACTGAAGCTTTCTTT | CASSFRWDTEAFF
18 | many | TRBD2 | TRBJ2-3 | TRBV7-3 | TGTGCCAGCAGCCCGAGACCGGGACTAGCGGGAGGAGAAGATACGCAGTATTTT | CASSPRPGLAGGEDTQYF
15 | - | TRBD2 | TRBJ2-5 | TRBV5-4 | TGTGCCAGCAGCCCCGGGGGGGCCCGCCAAGAGACCCAGTACTTC | CASSPGGARQETQYF
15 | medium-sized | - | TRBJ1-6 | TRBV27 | TGTGCCAGCAGTTCGGGGGGGGTATATAATTCACCCCTCCACTTT | CASSSGGVYNSPLHF
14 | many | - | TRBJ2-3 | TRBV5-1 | TGCGCCAGCAGCCGACGCTCTAGCACAGATACGCAGTATTTT | CASSRRSSTDTQYF
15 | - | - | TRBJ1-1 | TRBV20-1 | TGCAGTGCTAGATGGGGGCGGCGGGAAAACACTGAAGCTTTCTTT | CSARWGRRENTEAFF
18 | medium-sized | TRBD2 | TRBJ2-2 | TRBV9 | TGTGCCAGCAGCGTGGAGAAAATCGGGGGACTAGCGCCTGGGGAGCTGTTTTTT | CASSVEKIGGLAPGELFF
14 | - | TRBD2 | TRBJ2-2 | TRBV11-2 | TGTGCCAGCAGCTTTGGGGGGGGGACCGGGGAGCTGTTTTTT | CASSFGGGTGELFF
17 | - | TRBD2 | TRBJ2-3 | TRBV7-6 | TGTGCCAGCAGCCTCAGTGTGGCAGGCGGGAGGGCAGATACGCAGTATTTT | CASSLSVAGGRADTQYF
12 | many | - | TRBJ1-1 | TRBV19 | TGTGCCAGTAGGCGTTCGGGGACTGAAGCTTTCTTT | CASRRSGTEAFF
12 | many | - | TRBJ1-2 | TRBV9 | TGTGCCAGCAGCGTAGGAGGTGGTGGCTACACCTTC | CASSVGGGGYTF
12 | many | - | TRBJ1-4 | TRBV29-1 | TGCAGCGTTGAGGGAGTCGGCAGAAGACTGTTTTTT | CSVEGVGRRLFF
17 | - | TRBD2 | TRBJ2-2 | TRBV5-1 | TGCGCCAGCAGCTTAACTAGCGGGGGGCCGAACACCGGGGAGCTGTTTTTT | CASSLTSGGPNTGELFF
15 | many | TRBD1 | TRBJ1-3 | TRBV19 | TGTGCCAGTAGTACCCGACAGGGTTCTGGAAACACCATATATTTT | CASSTRQGSGNTIYF
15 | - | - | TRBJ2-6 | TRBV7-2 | TGTGCCAGCAGCTTAACGGTGGGGGGGGCCAACGTCCTGACTTTC | CASSLTVGGANVLTF
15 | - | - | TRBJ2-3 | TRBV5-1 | TGCGCCAGCAGCTTGGCGGCGACTTCCACAGATACGCAGTATTTT | CASSLAATSTDTQYF
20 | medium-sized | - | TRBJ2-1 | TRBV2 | TGTGCCAGCACCCTATTTTCGGGCCTAGTGCCTCGTACCTCCTACAATGAGCAGTTCTTC | CASTLFSGLVPRTSYNEQFF
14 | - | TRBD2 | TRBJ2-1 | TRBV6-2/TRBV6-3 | TGTGCCAGCAGCCAGCGGGAAGCCTACAATGAGCAGTTCTTC | CASSQREAYNEQFF
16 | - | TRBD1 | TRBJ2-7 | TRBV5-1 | TGCGCCAGCAGCTTGGCGGGACAGGATGGGGACTACGAGCAGTACTTC | CASSLAGQDGDYEQYF
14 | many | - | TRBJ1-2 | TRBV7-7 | TGTGCTAGCAGTAGTACAGGATTCTTCTATGGCTACACCTTC | CASSSTGFFYGYTF
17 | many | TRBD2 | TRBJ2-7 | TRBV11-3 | TGTGCCAGCAGCCCACTACTGGGACTAGCGGAGTCCTACGAGCAGTACTTC | CASSPLLGLAESYEQYF
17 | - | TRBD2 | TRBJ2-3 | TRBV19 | TGTGCCAGTAGTTCCAAGACTAGCGGGAGGGCCAAAGATACGCAGTATTTT | CASSSKTSGRAKDTQYF
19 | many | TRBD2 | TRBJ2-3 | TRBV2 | TGTGCCAGCGGGACCCGACCTGGACTAGCGGGTTCTAGCACAGATACGCAGTATTTT | CASGTRPGLAGSSTDTQYF
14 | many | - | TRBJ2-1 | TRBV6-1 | TGTGCCAGCAGGAAGGGGGGGGTTAACAATGAGCAGTTCTTC | CASRKGGVNNEQFF
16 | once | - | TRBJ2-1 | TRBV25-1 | TGTGCCAGCAGCCCCCCTAAGAGGAGCGGTTACAATGAGCAGTTCTTC | CASSPPKRSGYNEQFF
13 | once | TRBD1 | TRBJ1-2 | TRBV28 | TGTGTCAGCAGTTCCTGGACAGGGGGTGGCTACACCTTC | CVSSSWTGGGYTF
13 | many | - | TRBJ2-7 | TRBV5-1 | TGCGCCAGCAGCCCCCCCGTGGGGACCGAGCAGTACTTC | CASSPPVGTEQYF
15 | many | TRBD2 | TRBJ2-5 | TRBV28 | TGTGCCAGCAGTCTCCGGGGACTAGCACGAGAGACCCAGTACTTC | CASSLRGLARETQYF
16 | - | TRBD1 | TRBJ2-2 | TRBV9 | TGTGCCAGCAGCACCCGACAGGGGGCAAGGACCGGGGAGCTGTTTTTT | CASSTRQGARTGELFF
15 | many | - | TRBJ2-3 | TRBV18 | TGTGCCAGCTCACCACCGGCTAGCGGCACAGATACGCAGTATTTT | CASSPPASGTDTQYF
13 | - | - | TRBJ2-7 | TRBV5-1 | TGCGCCAGCAGCCCCGGACAGCTTTTCGAGCAGTACTTC | CASSPGQLFEQYF
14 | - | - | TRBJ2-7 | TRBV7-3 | TGTGCCAGCAGCTTAAATTCGGGACTCTACGAGCAGTACTTC | CASSLNSGLYEQYF
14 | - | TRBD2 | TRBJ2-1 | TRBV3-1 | TGTGCCAGCAGCCTAGCGGGACTGAACAATGAGCAGTTCTTC | CASSLAGLNNEQFF
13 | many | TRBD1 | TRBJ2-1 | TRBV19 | TGTGCCAGTAGTATCGGGACAGTTAATGAGCAGTTCTTC | CASSIGTVNEQFF
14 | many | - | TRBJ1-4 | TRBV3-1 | TGTGCCAGCAGCCAAGAGGGCCTTAATGAAAAACTGTTTTTT | CASSQEGLNEKLFF
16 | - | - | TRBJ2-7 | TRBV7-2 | TGTGCCAGCAGCTCAGGCCGGGCCGCAAACAACTACGAGCAGTACTTC | CASSSGRAANNYEQYF
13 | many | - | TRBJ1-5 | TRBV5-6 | TGTGCCAGCAGCACTCTGGGCAATCAGCCCCAGCATTTT | CASSTLGNQPQHF